These 4 T cell receptor beta chains came from one sample sequenced in a study of shared clonotypes between healthy human individuals. Method: immunoSEQ multiplex PCR; TCRdb's copy keeps in-frame clones and lacks some. The profile shows over 1.5 million clones, approximately 98% of them singletons. Sample: naive CD4+ T cells sorted from blood. Indicated subset: CD45RA+ positively selected. These receptors all stem from a man aged 30 to 39 in good health.

There are a few counts of this clone. This chain joins TRBV30 and TRBJ2-2; D not resolved. Germline V CDR1 and CDR2: GTSNPN, SVGIG (reference sequence). CDR3 length: 11 amino acids. V was clipped by 3 bases and J by 5 bases, with 4 bases between them. The CDR3 here is CAWRQTGELFF. As DNA, the CDR3 is TGTGCCTGGAGACAGACCGGGGAGCTGTTTTTT.

V gene TRBV6-5 combines with J gene TRBJ2-1; TRBD1 matches 9 bases. The CDR3 runs 14 residues. The junction had 8 bases not matched to a gene; V was cut back by 5 bases and J by 9 bases. Germline lookup yields CDR1 MNHEY and CDR2 SVGAGI. The CDR3 sequence: CASSPGQGGPEQFF. DNA for the CDR3: TGTGCCAGCAGTCCGGGACAGGGAGGCCCTGAGCAGTTCTTC.

This clone was observed once. The genes are TRBV7-6 and TRBJ2-2; D is perhaps TRBD2 (6 bases). V gave up 4 bases and J gave up 6 bases, with 9 bases separating them. CDR1 and CDR2 (germline): SGHVS, FNYEAQ. The CDR3 loop spans 13 amino acids. The CDR3 region is CASSSLASGELFF. CDR3 bases: TGTGCCAGCAGCTCGCTAGCGTCCGGGGAGCTGTTTTTT.

CDR3 DNA sequence: TGTGCCAGCAGTAGGGATGCGGAGCAGTTCTTC. It is translated as CASSRDAEQFF. The chain has TRBV28 and TRBJ2-1; D not certain. The V gene lost 5 bases and the J gene lost 10 bases, with 9 bases spanning the gap. This CDR3 has 11 amino acids. Germline CDR1 reads MDHEN; CDR2 reads SYDVKM.